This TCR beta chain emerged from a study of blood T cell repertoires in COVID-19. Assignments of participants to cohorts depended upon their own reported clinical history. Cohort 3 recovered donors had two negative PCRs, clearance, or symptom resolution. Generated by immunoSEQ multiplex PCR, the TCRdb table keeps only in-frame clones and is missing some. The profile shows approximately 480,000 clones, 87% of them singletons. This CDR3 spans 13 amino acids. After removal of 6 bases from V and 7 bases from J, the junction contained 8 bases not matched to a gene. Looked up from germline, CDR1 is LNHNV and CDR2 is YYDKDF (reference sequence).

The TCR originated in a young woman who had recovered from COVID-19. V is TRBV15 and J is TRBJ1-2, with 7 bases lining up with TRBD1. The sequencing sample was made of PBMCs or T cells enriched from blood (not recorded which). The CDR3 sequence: CATSRDSSIGYTF. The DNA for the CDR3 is TGTGCCACCAGTAGGGACAGCTCTATTGGCTACACCTTC.